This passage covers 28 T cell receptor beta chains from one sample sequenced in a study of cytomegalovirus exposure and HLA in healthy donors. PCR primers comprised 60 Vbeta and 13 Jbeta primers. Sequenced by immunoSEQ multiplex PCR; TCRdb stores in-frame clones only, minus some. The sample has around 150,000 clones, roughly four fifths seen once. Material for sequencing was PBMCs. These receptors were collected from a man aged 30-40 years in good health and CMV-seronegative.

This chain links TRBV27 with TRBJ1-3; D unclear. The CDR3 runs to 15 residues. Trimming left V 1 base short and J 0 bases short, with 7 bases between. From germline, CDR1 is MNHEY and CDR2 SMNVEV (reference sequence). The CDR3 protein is CASSLYLDSGNTIYF. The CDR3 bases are TGTGCCAGCAGTTTATACTTAGACTCTGGAAACACCATATATTTT.

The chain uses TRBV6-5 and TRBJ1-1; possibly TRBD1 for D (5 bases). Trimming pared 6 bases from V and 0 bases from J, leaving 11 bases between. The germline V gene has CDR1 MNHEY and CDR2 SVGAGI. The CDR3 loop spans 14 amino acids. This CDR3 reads CASRTGQMNTEAFF. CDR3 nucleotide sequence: TGTGCCAGCAGAACAGGACAAATGAACACTGAAGCTTTCTTT.

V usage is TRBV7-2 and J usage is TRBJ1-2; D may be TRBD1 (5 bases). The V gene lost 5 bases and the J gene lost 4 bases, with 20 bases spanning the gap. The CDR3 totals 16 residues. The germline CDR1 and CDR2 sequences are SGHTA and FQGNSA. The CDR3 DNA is TGTGCCAGCAGCAAATGGACGGCCGGGGGGGGCTATGGCTACACCTTC. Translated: CASSKWTAGGGYGYTF.

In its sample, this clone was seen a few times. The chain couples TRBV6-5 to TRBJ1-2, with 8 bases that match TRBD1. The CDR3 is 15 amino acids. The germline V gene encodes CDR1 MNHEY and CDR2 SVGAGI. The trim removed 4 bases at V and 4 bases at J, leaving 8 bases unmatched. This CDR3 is CASSSAGGLRYGYTF. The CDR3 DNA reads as TGTGCCAGCAGTTCAGCAGGGGGCCTTCGCTATGGCTACACCTTC.

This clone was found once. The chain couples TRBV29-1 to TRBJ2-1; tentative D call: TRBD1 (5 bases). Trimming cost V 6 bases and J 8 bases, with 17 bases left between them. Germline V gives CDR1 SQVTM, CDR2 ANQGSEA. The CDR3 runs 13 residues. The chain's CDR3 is CSVDKVQGDEQFF. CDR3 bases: TGCAGCGTGGATAAGGTGCAGGGCGATGAGCAGTTCTTC.

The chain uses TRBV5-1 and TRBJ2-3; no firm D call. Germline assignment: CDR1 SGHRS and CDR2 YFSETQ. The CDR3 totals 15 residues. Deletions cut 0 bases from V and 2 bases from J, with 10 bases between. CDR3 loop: CASSLGQVFTDTQYF. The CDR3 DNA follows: TGCGCCAGCAGCTTGGGCCAGGTCTTCACAGATACGCAGTATTTT.

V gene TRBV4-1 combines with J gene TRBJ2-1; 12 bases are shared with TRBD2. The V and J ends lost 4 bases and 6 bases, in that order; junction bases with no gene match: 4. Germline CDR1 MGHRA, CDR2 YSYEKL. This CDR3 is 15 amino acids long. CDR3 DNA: TGCGCCAGCAGCCTACTAGCGGGAGGATTCAATGAGCAGTTCTTC. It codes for CASSLLAGGFNEQFF.

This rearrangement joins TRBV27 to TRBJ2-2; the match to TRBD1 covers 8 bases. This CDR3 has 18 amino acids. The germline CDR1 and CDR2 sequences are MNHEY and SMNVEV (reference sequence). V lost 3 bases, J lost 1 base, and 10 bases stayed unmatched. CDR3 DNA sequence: TGTGCCAGCAGTTTTGTAGCGAGAGGACAGGGGAACACCGGGGAGCTGTTTTTT. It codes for CASSFVARGQGNTGELFF.

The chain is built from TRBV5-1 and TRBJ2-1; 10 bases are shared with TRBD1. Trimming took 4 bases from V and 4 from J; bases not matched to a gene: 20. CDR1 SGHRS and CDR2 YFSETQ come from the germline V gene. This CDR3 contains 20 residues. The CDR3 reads CASSRISNPLDRGNYNEQFF. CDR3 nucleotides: TGCGCCAGCAGCCGAATTTCTAATCCCTTGGACAGGGGGAATTACAATGAGCAGTTCTTC.

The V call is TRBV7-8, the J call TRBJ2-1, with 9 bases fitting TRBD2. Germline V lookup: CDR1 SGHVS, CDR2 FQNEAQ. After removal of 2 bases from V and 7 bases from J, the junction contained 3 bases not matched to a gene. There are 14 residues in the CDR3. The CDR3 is CASSLSSGSNEQFF. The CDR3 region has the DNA TGTGCCAGCAGCTTAAGTAGCGGGAGTAATGAGCAGTTCTTC. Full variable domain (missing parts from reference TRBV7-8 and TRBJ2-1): GAGVSQSPRYKVAKRGQDVALRCDPISGHVSLFWYQQALGQGPEFLTYFQNEAQLDKSGLPSDRFFAERPEGSVSTLKIQRTQQEDSAVYLCASSLSSGSNEQFFGPGTRLTVL.

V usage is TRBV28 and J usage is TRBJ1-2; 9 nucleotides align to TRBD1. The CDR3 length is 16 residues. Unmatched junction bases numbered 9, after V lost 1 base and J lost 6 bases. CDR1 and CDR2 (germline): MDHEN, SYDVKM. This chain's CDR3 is CASSLSAVGTGNGYTF. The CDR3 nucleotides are TGTGCCAGCAGTTTATCGGCCGTCGGGACAGGGAATGGCTACACCTTC.

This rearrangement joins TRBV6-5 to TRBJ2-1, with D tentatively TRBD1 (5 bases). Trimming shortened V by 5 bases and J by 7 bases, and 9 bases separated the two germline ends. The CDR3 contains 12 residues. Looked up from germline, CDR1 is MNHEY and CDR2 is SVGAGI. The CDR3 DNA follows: TGTGCCAGCAGTGAAGCAGGGAATGAGCAGTTCTTC. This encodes CASSEAGNEQFF.

CDR3 nucleotides: TGTGCCAGCAGTTTGTATACAGGGGTTAGCACAGATACGCAGTATTTT. It is translated as CASSLYTGVSTDTQYF. This chain uses TRBV27 with TRBJ2-3, with 7 bases identical to TRBD1. Per germline, CDR1 MNHEY and CDR2 SMNVEV (reference sequence). The length of the CDR3 is 16 residues. V trimming: 3 bases; J trimming: 0 bases; junction bases outside the gene matches: 6.

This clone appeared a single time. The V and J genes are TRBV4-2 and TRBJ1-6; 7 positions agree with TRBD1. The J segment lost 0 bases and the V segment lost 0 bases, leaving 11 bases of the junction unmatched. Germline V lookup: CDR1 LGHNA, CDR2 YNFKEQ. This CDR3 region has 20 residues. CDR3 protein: CASSQDPPGGVGSYNSPLHF. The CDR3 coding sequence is TGTGCCAGCAGCCAAGATCCTCCAGGGGGAGTGGGCTCCTATAATTCACCCCTCCACTTT.

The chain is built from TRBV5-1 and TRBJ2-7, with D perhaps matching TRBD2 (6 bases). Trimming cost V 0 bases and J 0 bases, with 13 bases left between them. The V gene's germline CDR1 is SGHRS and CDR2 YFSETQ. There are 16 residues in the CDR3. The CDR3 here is CASSLALMGGSYEQYF. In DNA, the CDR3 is TGCGCCAGCAGCTTGGCTTTGATGGGAGGCTCCTACGAGCAGTACTTC.

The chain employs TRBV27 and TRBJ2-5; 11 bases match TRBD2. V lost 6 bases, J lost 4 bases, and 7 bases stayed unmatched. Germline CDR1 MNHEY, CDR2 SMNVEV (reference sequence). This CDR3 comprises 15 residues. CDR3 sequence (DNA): TGTGCCAGCAGATTAGCGGGAGGGAATTCAGAGACCCAGTACTTC. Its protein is CASRLAGGNSETQYF.

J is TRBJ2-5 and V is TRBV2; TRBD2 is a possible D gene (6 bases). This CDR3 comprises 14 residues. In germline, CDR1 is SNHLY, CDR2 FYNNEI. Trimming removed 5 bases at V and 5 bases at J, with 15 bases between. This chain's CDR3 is CASSPRASGETQYF. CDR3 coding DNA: TGTGCCAGCAGTCCCCGAGCCAGCGGGGAGACCCAGTACTTC.

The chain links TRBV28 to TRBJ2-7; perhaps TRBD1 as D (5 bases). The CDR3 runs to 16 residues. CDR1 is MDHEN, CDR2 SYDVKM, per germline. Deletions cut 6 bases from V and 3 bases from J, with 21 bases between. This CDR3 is CASRPSAGAGRYEQYF. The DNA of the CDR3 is TGTGCCAGCAGGCCCTCTGCAGGAGCAGGGCGCTACGAGCAGTACTTC.

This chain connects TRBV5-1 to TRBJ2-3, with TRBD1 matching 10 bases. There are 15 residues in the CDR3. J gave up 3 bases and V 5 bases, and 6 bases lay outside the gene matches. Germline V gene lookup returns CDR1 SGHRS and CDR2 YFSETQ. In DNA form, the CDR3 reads TGCGCCAGCAGTACTGGACAGGGGGAGACAGATACGCAGTATTTT. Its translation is CASSTGQGETDTQYF.

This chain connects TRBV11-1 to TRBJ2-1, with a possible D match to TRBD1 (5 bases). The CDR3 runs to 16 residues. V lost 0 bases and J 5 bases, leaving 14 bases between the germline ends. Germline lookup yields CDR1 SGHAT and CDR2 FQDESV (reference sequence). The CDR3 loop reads CASSLAAGLGHNEQFF. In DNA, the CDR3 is TGTGCCAGCAGCTTAGCGGCAGGGTTAGGCCACAATGAGCAGTTCTTC. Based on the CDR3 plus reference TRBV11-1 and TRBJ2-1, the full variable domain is EAEVAQSPRYKITEKSQAVAFWCDPISGHATLYWYRQILGQGPELLVQFQDESVVDDSQLPKDRFSAERLKGVDSTLKIQPAELGDSAMYLCASSLAAGLGHNEQFFGPGTRLTVL.

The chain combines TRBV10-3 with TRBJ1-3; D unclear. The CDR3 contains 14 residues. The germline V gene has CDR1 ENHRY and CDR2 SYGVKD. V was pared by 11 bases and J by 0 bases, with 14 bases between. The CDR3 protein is CALRSGSSGNTIYF. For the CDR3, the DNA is TGTGCCCTCCGTTCCGGGTCCTCTGGAAACACCATATATTTT.

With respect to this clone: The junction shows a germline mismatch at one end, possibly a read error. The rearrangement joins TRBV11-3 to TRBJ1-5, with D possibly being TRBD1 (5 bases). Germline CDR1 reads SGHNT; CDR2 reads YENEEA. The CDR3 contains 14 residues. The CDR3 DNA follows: TGTGCCTGCAGCCAGGTTGTAGGACACCGGCTTGGGCATTTT. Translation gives CACSQVVGHRLGHF.

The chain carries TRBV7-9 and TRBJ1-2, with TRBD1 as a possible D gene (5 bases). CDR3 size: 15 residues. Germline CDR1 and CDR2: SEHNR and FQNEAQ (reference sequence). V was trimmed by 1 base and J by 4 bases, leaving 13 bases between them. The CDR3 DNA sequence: TGTGCCAGCAGCTTAGAGGCAGGGAGGAGCTATGGCTACACCTTC. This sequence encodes CASSLEAGRSYGYTF. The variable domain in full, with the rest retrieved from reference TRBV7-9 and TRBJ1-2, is DTGVSQNPRHKITKRGQNVTFRCDPISEHNRLYWYRQTLGQGPEFLTYFQNEAQLEKSRLLSDRFSAERPKGSFSTLEIQRTEQGDSAMYLCASSLEAGRSYGYTFGSGTRLTVV.

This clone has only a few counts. CDR3 residues: CASRGGLDGELFF. The CDR3 nucleotides read TGTGCCAGCCGGGGGGGGCTGGACGGGGAGCTGTTTTTT. The chain employs TRBV28 and TRBJ2-2, with 8 bases identical to TRBD2. The CDR3 loop spans 13 amino acids. The trim removed 8 bases at V and 7 bases at J, leaving 6 bases unmatched. The germline V gene encodes CDR1 MDHEN and CDR2 SYDVKM. Full variable domain (outside the CDR3, taken from reference TRBV28 and TRBJ2-2): DVKVTQSSRYLVKRTGEKVFLECVQDMDHENMFWYRQDPGLGLRLIYFSYDVKMKEKGDIPEGYSVSREKKERFSLILESASTNQTSMYLCASRGGLDGELFFGEGSRLTVL.

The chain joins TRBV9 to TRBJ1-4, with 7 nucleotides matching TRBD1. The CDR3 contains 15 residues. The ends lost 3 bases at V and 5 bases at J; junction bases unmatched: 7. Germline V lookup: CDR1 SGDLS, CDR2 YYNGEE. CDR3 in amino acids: CASSAGDSPNEKLFF. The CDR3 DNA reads TGTGCCAGCAGCGCCGGGGACAGCCCGAATGAAAAACTGTTTTTT.

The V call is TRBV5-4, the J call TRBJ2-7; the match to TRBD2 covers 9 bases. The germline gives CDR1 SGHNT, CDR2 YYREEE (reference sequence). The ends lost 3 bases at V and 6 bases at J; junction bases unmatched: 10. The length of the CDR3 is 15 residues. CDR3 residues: CASSYLSGSPPEQYF. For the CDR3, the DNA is TGTGCCAGCAGCTACCTTAGCGGGAGTCCGCCCGAGCAGTACTTC.

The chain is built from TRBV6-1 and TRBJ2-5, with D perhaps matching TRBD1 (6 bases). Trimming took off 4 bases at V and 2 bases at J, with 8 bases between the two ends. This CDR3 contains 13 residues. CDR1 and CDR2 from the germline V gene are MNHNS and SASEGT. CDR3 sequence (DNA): TGTGCCAGCAGTGGACAGGTACAAGAGACCCAGTACTTC. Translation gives CASSGQVQETQYF.

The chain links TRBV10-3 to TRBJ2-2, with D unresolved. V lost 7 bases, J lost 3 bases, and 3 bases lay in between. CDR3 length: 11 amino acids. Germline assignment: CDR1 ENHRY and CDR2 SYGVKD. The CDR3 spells CAITDTGELFF. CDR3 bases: TGTGCCATCACCGACACCGGGGAGCTGTTTTTT.